This TCR beta chain was profiled in a study of OX40 agonist ivuxolimab in advanced cancers. The overall study: Patients' therapy was ivuxolimab, an antibody that acts as an agonist of OX40 (CD134). Every 2 weeks, ivuxolimab was infused into the patients intravenously at between 0.01 and 10 mg/kg. Enrollees could have had prior anti-PD-1, anti-PD-L1 or anti-CTLA-4 therapy, which 35% to 40% had received.

Trimming cost V 0 bases and J 9 bases; bases outside gene matches: 8. The length of the CDR3 is 16 residues. CDR1 is SGHRS, CDR2 YFSETQ, per germline. The data were produced by immunoSEQ multiplex PCR, yet TCRdb's version contains in-frame clones alone and is incomplete. This table holds roughly 32,000 clones, roughly 87% found once. Notes on the study in general: Researchers did not determine the expanded peripheral T cells' antigen specificity.

This clone was seen a few times. Its matching antigen is unknown. The sequenced sample was CD4+ or CD8+ T cells sorted from blood, obtained in a trial of the OX40 agonist ivuxolimab. The genes are TRBV5-1 and TRBJ1-6; 8 bases are a match to TRBD1. This clonotype was sampled from an adult with an advanced solid tumor such as melanoma, head and neck, liver or kidney cancer. CDR3 amino acids: CASSLAGGEVSSPLHF. The CDR3 coding sequence is TGCGCCAGCAGCTTGGCAGGGGGCGAAGTGAGTTCACCCCTCCACTTT.